This TCR beta chain was identified during a study of monozygotic twins with inflammatory bowel disease. Reprocessing the 5' RACE reads, TCRdb reports a single entry for every CDR3 protein and omits DNA. The sample table sets out over 150,000 distinct CDR3 sequences. Of note for this clonotype: Antigen unknown.

Regarding the study as a whole: Those with IBD had lower TCRbeta diversity (inverse Simpson) than their healthy co-twins did.

The TCR was taken from a human donor with ulcerative colitis or Crohn's disease, or a healthy co-twin of an affected twin (not recorded which). Sequenced material: blood.

CDR3 residues: CSASPGTGDSPLHF. The chain employs TRBV20-1 and TRBJ1-6; TCRdb proposes TRBD1, but this gene call is untestable without DNA. Germline V lookup: CDR1 DFQATT, CDR2 SNEGSKA (reference sequence). The CDR3 is made up of 14 amino acids.